What follows are 13 T cell receptor beta chains derived from one specimen sequenced in a study of identical twins. Each CDR3 protein gets one entry after TCRdb re-called the 5' RACE reads with MiXCR. The sample consists of 1.5 million to 2 million distinct CDR3 sequences, less than 35% of them appearing once. Sequencing input: cord blood. The receptors were gathered from a newborn girl in good health.

The V and J genes are TRBV29-1 and TRBJ2-7; D may correspond to TRBD1 or TRBD2 (5 bases each). The germline gives CDR1 SQVTM, CDR2 ANQGSEA. This CDR3 contains 13 residues. The V end lost 4 bases, the J end lost 0 bases, and 10 bases lay between the germline ends. The CDR3: CSVVQGPSYEQYF. CDR3 DNA: TGCAGCGTTGTCCAGGGACCCTCCTACGAGCAGTACTTC.

The V gene is TRBV12-3 or TRBV12-4, the J gene TRBJ2-3, with 7 bases aligning to TRBD2. This CDR3 spans 15 amino acids. J gave up 1 base and V 5 bases, and 6 bases lay outside the gene matches. The chain's CDR3 is CASSAVTSRTDTQYF. Here the CDR3 DNA reads TGTGCCAGCAGTGCTGTGACTAGCCGCACAGATACGCAGTATTTT.

This chain's CDR3 is CSVQGRFTEAFF. DNA of the CDR3: TGCAGCGTTCAAGGGCGATTCACTGAAGCTTTCTTT. The chain has TRBV29-1 and TRBJ1-1; no clear D gene. The CDR3 is 12 residues long. CDR1 and CDR2 (germline): SQVTM, ANQGSEA. V was cut by 5 bases and J by 4 bases, with 11 bases left in between.

The V gene is TRBV4-2, the J gene TRBJ2-5; D is undetermined. The tail of the sequence fits TRBJ2-7 better, so the J call may be wrong. Germline CDR1 reads LGHNA; CDR2 reads YNFKEQ. The CDR3 is 15 amino acids. DNA of the CDR3: TGTGCCAGCAGCCAAGACCCGTCAAATGTCTACGAGCAGTACTTC. Its protein is CASSQDPSNVYEQYF.

The chain uses TRBV4-2 and TRBJ2-1; 11 positions match TRBD2. The germline V gene encodes CDR1 LGHNA and CDR2 YNFKEQ. The ends lost 0 bases at V and 8 bases at J; junction bases unmatched: 6. This CDR3 region has 16 residues. This chain's CDR3 is CASSQEGVAGGDEQFF. CDR3 coding DNA: TGTGCCAGCAGCCAAGAAGGCGTAGCGGGAGGGGATGAGCAGTTCTTC.

In its sample, this clonotype was seen a few times. The CDR3 bases are TGCAGTGCTAGAGATCTTGGGAGGGGGGGAACACAAGAGACCCAGTACTTC. Translated: CSARDLGRGGTQETQYF. V is TRBV20-1 and J is TRBJ2-5, with D possibly TRBD2 on 7 matching bases. The CDR3 spans 17 residues. Trimming removed 0 bases at V and 2 bases at J, with 19 bases between. Per the germline V gene, CDR1 is DFQATT and CDR2 is SNEGSKA (reference sequence).

This clonotype has more than one count but fewer than ten. This chain uses TRBV14 with TRBJ2-7; TRBD2 aligns across 10 bases. The CDR3 length is 17 residues. The germline V gene encodes CDR1 SGHDN and CDR2 FVKESK. V dropped 1 base and J dropped 4; count of bases not matched to a gene: 10. CDR3 protein: CASSQGLLAGILYEQYF. In nucleotides, the CDR3 is TGTGCCAGCAGCCAAGGGTTACTAGCGGGAATTCTGTACGAGCAGTACTTC. Supplemented by reference TRBV14 and TRBJ2-7, the full variable domain reads EAGVTQFPSHSVIEKGQTVTLRCDPISGHDNLYWYRRVMGKEIKFLLHFVKESKQDESGMPNNRFLAERTGGTYSTLKVQPAELEDSGVYFCASSQGLLAGILYEQYFGPGTRLTVT.

The rearrangement joins TRBV30 to TRBJ2-5; D not resolved. CDR3 length: 8 residues. The germline V gene has CDR1 GTSNPN and CDR2 SVGIG (reference sequence). The ends were cut back, 8 bases at V and 11 bases at J, with 9 bases in the middle. The CDR3 coding sequence is TGTGCCCTGGAAGGGCAGTACTTC. Encoded protein: CALEGQYF. Full variable domain (missing parts from reference TRBV30 and TRBJ2-5): SQTIHQWPATLVQPVGSPLSLECTVEGTSNPNLYWYRQAAGRGLQLLFYSVGIGQISSEVPQNLSASRPQDRQFILSSKKLLLSDSGFYLCALEGQYFGPGTRLLVL.

The chain employs TRBV5-6 and TRBJ2-3; D is possibly TRBD1 (5 bases). Germline V gene sequence: CDR1 SGHDT, CDR2 YYEEEE. The CDR3 length is 15 residues. The V and J ends lost 0 bases and 5 bases respectively, with 13 bases between them. CDR3 residues: CASSLGGPLEDTQYF. The CDR3 DNA is TGTGCCAGCAGCTTGGGGGGCCCATTGGAAGATACGCAGTATTTT.

V gene TRBV3-1 combines with J gene TRBJ1-2; the D gene is possibly TRBD1 (6 bases). This CDR3 is built from 15 residues. The germline V and J ends were trimmed by 1 base and 7 bases, with 16 bases remaining between them. Germline loops: CDR1 LGHDT, CDR2 YNNKEL (reference sequence). CDR3 loop: CASSQGVSTGSGYTF. As DNA, the CDR3 is TGTGCCAGCAGCCAAGGGGTCTCGACAGGCTCTGGCTACACCTTC. Combining the CDR3 with reference TRBV3-1 and TRBJ1-2 gives the whole variable domain DTAVSQTPKYLVTQMGNDKSIKCEQNLGHDTMYWYKQDSKKFLKIMFSYNNKELIINETVPNRFSPKSPDKAHLNLHINSLELGDSAVYFCASSQGVSTGSGYTFGSGTRLTVV.

This clonotype was seen more than once but under ten times. CDR3 bases: TGTGCCAGCAGTATCACAGAGGCCTTAACATACGAGCAGTACTTC. Amino acid sequence: CASSITEALTYEQYF. This chain joins TRBV27 and TRBJ2-4; no firm D call. The J call may not be correct, given that the DNA end is closer to TRBJ2-7. The CDR3 length is 15 residues. In germline, CDR1 is MNHEY, CDR2 SMNVEV (reference sequence).

This clonotype was found many times. An end of the junction does not agree with germline; a read error may underlie this. The chain joins TRBV7-2 to TRBJ2-5; no reliable D call. This CDR3 contains 12 residues. In germline, CDR1 is SGHTA, CDR2 FQGNSA. The CDR3 reads CASSLNGETQYF. In DNA, the CDR3 is TGCGCCAGCAGCTTGAATGGGGAGACCCAGTACTTC. Using reference TRBV7-2 and TRBJ2-5 for the parts outside the CDR3, the full variable domain is GAGVSQSPSNKVTEKGKDVELRCDPISGHTALYWYRQSLGQGLEFLIYFQGNSAPDKSGLPSDRFSAERTGGSVSTLTIQRTQQEDSAVYLCASSLNGETQYFGPGTRLLVL.

This chain links TRBV10-3 with TRBJ2-1; D is perhaps TRBD2 (5 bases). Germline V gene data show CDR1 as ENHRY and CDR2 as SYGVKD. Trimming pared 6 bases from V and 3 bases from J, leaving 15 bases between. CDR3 length: 15 residues. CDR3 in amino acids: CAISESGVGYNEQFF. The CDR3 region has the DNA TGTGCCATCAGCGAAAGCGGAGTGGGCTACAATGAGCAGTTCTTC.